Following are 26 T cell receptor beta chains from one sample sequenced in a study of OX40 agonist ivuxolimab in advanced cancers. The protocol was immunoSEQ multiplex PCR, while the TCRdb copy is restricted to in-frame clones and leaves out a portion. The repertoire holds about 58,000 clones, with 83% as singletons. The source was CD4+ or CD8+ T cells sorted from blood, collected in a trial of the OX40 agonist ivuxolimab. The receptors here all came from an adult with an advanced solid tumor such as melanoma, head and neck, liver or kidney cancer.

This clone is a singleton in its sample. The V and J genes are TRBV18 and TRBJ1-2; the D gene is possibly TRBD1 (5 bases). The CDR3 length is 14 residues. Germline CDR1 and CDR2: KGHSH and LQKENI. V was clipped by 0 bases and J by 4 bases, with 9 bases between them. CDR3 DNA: TGTGCCAGCTCACCACCCGGACACGCCTATGGCTACACCTTC. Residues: CASSPPGHAYGYTF.

The DNA for the CDR3 is TGTGCCAGTAGTAATTACAGGGCTGGCTACACCTTC. As protein: CASSNYRAGYTF. The V call is TRBV19, the J call TRBJ1-2; D is possibly TRBD1 (6 bases). V lost 4 bases, J lost 7 bases, and 10 bases lay in between. The CDR3 spans 12 residues. In germline, CDR1 is LNHDA, CDR2 SQIVND (reference sequence).

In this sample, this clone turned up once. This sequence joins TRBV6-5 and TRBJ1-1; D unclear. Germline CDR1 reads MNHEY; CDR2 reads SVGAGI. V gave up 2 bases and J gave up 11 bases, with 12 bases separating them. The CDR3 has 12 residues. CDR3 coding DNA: TGTGCCAGCAGTTACGAGGGCCGGGAGGCTTTCTTT. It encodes CASSYEGREAFF.

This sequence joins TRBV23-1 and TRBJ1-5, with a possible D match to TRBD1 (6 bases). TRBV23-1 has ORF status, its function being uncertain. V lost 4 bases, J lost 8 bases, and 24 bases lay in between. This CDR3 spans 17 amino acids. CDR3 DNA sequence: TGCGCCAGCAGTCCTTCGGGGGCTACGGGTACCAAAAAGCCCCAGCATTTT. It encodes CASSPSGATGTKKPQHF.

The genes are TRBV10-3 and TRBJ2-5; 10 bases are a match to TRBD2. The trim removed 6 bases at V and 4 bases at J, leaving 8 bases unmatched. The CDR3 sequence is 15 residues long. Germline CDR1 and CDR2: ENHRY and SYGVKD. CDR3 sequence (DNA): TGTGCCATCAGAAAGAGCGGGGGGGCCACAGAGACCCAGTACTTC. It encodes CAIRKSGGATETQYF.

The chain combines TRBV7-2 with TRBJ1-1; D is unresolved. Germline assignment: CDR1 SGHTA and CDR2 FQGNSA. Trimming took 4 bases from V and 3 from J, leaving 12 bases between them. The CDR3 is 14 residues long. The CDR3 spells CASSSLAGYTEAFF. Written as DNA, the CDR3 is TGTGCCAGCAGCTCGTTAGCAGGTTACACTGAAGCTTTCTTT.

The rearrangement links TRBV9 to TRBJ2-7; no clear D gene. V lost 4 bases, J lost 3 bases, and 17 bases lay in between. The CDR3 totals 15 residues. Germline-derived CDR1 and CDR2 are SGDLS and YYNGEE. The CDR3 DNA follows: TGTGCCAGCAGCCCTCCGACGGAGTCTTACTACGAGCAGTACTTC. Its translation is CASSPPTESYYEQYF.

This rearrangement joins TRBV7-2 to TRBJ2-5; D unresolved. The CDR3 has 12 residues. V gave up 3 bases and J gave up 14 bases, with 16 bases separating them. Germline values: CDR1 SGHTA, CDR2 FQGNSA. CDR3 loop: CASSFTTGLVYF. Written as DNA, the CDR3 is TGTGCCAGCAGCTTCACGACTGGGTTGGTATACTTC.

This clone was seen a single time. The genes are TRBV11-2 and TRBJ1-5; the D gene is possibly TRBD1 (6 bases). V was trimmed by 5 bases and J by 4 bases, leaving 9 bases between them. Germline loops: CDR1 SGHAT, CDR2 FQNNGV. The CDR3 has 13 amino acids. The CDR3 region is CASSATGNQPQHF. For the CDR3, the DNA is TGTGCCAGCAGCGCGACAGGAAATCAGCCCCAGCATTTT.

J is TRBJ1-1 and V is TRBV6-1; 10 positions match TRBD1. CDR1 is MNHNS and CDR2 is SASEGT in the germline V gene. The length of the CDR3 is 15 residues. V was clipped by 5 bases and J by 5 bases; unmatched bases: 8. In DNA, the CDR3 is TGTGCCAGCAGTCTTGGACAGGGGGGCTTTACTGAAGCTTTCTTT. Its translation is CASSLGQGGFTEAFF.

CDR3 sequence (DNA): TGTGCCAGCAGCGTTAGGACAGACCCTCAGCCCCAGCATTTT. Encoded protein: CASSVRTDPQPQHF. The chain links TRBV6-1 to TRBJ1-5; tentative D call: TRBD1 (6 bases). This CDR3 has 14 residues. Deletions cut 6 bases from V and 6 bases from J, with 15 bases between. Germline V gives CDR1 MNHNS, CDR2 SASEGT.

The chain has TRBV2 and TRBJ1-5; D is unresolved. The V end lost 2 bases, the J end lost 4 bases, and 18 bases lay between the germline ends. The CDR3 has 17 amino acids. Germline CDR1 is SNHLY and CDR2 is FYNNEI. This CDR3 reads CASSEKILHWLNQPQHF. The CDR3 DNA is TGTGCCAGCAGTGAAAAAATCCTTCACTGGTTAAATCAGCCCCAGCATTTT.

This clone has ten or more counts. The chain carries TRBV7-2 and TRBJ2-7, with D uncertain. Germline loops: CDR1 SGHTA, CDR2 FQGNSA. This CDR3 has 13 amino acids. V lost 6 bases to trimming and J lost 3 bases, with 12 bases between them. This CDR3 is CASSTQLGYEQYF. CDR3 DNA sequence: TGTGCCAGCAGTACCCAGCTCGGCTACGAGCAGTACTTC. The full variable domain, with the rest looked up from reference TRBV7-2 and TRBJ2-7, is GAGVSQSPSNKVTEKGKDVELRCDPISGHTALYWYRQSLGQGLEFLIYFQGNSAPDKSGLPSDRFSAERTGGSVSTLTIQRTQQEDSAVYLCASSTQLGYEQYFGPGTRLTVT.

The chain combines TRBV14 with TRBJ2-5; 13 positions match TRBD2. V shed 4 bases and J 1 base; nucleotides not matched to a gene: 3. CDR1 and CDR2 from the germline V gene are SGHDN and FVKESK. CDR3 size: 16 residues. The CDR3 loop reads CASSRGLAGVQETQYF. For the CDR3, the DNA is TGTGCCAGCAGCCGCGGACTAGCGGGGGTCCAAGAGACCCAGTACTTC.

The CDR3 sequence is CASSQEAGQGARKLFF. The DNA of the CDR3 is TGCGCCAGCAGCCAAGAGGCGGGACAGGGGGCGCGAAAACTGTTTTTT. This chain joins TRBV4-3 and TRBJ1-4; 12 bases are shared with TRBD1. J lost 10 bases, V lost 0 bases, and 6 bases had no gene match. The CDR3 length is 16 residues. The germline V gene encodes CDR1 LGHNA and CDR2 YSLEER.

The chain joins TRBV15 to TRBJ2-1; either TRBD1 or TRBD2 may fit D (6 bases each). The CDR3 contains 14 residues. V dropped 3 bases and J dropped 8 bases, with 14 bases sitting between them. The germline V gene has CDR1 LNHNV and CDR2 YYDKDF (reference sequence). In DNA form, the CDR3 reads TGTGCCACCAGCAGGGACTACAGGGTGGATGAGCAGTTCTTC. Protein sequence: CATSRDYRVDEQFF.

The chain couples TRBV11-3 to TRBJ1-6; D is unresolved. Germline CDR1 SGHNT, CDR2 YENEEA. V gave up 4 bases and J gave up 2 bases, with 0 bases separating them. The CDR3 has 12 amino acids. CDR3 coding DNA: TGTGCCAGCAGCTCCTATAATTCACCCCTCCACTTT. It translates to CASSSYNSPLHF.

The CDR3 DNA sequence: TGTGCCAGCAGCTTAGCGTCCGCCGGGGGCTACACCTTC. It yields the protein CASSLASAGGYTF. This sequence joins TRBV7-2 and TRBJ1-2; D gene unclear. The germline V gene has CDR1 SGHTA and CDR2 FQGNSA. The CDR3 sequence is 13 residues long. V was trimmed by 0 bases and J by 8 bases, leaving 10 bases between them.

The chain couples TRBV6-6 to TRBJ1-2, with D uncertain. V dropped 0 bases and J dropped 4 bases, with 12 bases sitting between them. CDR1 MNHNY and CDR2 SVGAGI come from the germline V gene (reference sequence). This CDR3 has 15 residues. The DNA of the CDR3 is TGTGCCAGCAGTTACTCCGGGGAGCGAGGCTATGGCTACACCTTC. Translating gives CASSYSGERGYGYTF.

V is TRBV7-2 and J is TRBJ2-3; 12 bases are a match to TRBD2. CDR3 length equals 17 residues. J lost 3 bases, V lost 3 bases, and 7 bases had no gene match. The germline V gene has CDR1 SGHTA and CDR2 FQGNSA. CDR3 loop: CASSFRAGTSGTDTQYF. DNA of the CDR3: TGTGCCAGCAGCTTCCGGGCCGGGACTAGCGGGACAGATACGCAGTATTTT. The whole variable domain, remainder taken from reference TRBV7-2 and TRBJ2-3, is GAGVSQSPSNKVTEKGKDVELRCDPISGHTALYWYRQSLGQGLEFLIYFQGNSAPDKSGLPSDRFSAERTGGSVSTLTIQRTQQEDSAVYLCASSFRAGTSGTDTQYFGPGTRLTVL.

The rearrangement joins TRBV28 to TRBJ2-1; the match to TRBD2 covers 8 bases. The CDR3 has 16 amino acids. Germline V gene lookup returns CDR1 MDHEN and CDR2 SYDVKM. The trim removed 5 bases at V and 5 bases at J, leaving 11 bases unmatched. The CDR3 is CASSPYSGDVHNEQFF. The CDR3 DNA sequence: TGTGCCAGCAGTCCCTATAGCGGGGACGTCCACAATGAGCAGTTCTTC. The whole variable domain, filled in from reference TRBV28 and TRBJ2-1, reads DVKVTQSSRYLVKRTGEKVFLECVQDMDHENMFWYRQDPGLGLRLIYFSYDVKMKEKGDIPEGYSVSREKKERFSLILESASTNQTSMYLCASSPYSGDVHNEQFFGPGTRLTVL.

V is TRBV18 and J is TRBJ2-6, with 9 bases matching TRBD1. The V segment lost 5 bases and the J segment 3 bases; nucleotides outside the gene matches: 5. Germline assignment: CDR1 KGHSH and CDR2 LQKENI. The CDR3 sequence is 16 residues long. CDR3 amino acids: CASSEQGAYGANVLTF. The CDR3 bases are TGTGCCAGCTCAGAACAGGGGGCTTATGGGGCCAACGTCCTGACTTTC.

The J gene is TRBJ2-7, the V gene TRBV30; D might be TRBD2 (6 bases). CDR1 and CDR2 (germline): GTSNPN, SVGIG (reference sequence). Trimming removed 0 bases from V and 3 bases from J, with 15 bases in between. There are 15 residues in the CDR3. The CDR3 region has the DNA TGTGCCTGGAGTGTTGGGGACGGGAGAGTCTACGAGCAGTACTTC. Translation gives CAWSVGDGRVYEQYF.

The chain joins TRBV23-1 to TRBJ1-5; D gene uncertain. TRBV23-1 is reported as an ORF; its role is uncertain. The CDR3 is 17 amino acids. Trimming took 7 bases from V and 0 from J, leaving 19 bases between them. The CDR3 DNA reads TGCGCCAGCAAACCCACGCCGGGGAGTTATAGCAATCAGCCCCAGCATTTT. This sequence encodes CASKPTPGSYSNQPQHF.

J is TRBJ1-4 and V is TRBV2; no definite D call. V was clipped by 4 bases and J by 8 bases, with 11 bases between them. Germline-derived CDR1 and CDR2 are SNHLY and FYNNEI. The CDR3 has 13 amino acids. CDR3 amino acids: CASSVEQREKLFF. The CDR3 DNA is TGTGCCAGCAGTGTGGAACAGAGGGAAAAACTGTTTTTT.

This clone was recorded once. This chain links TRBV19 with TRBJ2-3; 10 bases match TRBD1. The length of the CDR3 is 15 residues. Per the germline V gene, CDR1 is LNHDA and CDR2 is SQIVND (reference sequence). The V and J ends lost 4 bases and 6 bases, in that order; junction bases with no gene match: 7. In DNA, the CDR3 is TGTGCCAGTAGTAGAAGACAGGGGGCATGGGATACGCAGTATTTT. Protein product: CASSRRQGAWDTQYF.